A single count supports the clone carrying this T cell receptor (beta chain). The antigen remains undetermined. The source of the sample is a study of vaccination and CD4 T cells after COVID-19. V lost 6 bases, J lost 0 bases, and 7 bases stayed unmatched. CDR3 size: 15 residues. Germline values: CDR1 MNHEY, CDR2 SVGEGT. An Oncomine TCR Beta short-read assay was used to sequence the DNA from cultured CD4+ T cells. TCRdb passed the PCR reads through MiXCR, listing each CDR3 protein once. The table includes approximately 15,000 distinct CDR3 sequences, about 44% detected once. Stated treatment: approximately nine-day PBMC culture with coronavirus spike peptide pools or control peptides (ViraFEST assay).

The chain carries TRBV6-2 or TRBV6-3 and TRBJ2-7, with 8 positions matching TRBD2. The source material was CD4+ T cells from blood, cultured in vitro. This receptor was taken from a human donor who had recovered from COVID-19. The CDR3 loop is CASRGSGSGSYEQYF. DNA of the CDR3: TGTGCCAGCAGGGGGAGCGGGAGTGGCTCCTACGAGCAGTACTTC.